Listed below are T cell receptor beta chains from one sample, sequenced in a study of blood T cell repertoires in COVID-19. Clones were read by immunoSEQ multiplex PCR, and TCRdb kept only the in-frame ones, dropping some. The sample carries approximately 140,000 clones, approximately 88% recorded once. The sequencing sample was made of peripheral blood. The receptors come from a man in his 70s with active COVID-19. Each CDR3 is given with its conserved first and last residue. Part of the rows lack a size; the others show once, few, many or a class for expanded clones.

size: NA
J: TRBJ2-4
length: 15
V: TRBV28
CDR3: CASSTPGMAKNIQYF

size: NA
J: TRBJ1-4
length: 12
V: TRBV29-1
CDR3: CSVEDADEKLFF

size: NA
J: TRBJ2-7
length: 15
V: TRBV18
CDR3: CASSRGDSVFYEQYF

size: NA
J: TRBJ1-2
length: 15
V: TRBV19
CDR3: CASSIAPAINYGYTF

size: NA
J: TRBJ1-5
length: 14
V: TRBV18
CDR3: CASSQGTGDQPQHF

size: NA
J: TRBJ1-4
length: 15
V: TRBV30
CDR3: CAWSLSTNRGEKLFF

size: NA
J: TRBJ1-2
length: 14
V: TRBV18
CDR3: CASSPLDRGHGYTF

size: NA
J: TRBJ2-7
length: 16
V: TRBV12-5
CDR3: CASGLPWTSGIYEQYF

size: NA
J: TRBJ1-1
length: 14
V: TRBV10-3
CDR3: CAISRTRLNTEAFF

size: NA
J: TRBJ1-2
length: 15
V: TRBV4-1
CDR3: CASSQPQGAAYGYTF

size: NA
J: TRBJ2-1
length: 14
V: TRBV29-1
CDR3: CSVEGPGVDNEQFF

size: NA
J: TRBJ2-5
length: 14
V: TRBV19
CDR3: CASHQGGRKETQYF

size: NA
J: TRBJ2-3
length: 13
V: TRBV19
CDR3: CASIDRSRDTQYF

size: NA
J: TRBJ2-1
length: 17
V: TRBV9
CDR3: CASSAPRTRSGYNEQFF

size: NA
J: TRBJ1-1
length: 13
V: TRBV12-3/TRBV12-4
CDR3: CASSSEGGTEAFF

size: many
J: TRBJ2-2
length: 16
V: TRBV19
CDR3: CASSPGAGANTGELFF

size: once
J: TRBJ1-5
length: 13
V: TRBV3-1/TRBV3-2
CDR3: CASSQQGGQPQHF

size: NA
J: TRBJ2-7
length: 15
V: TRBV7-9
CDR3: CASSPSGGGSYEQYF

size: once
J: TRBJ2-3
length: 17
V: TRBV5-1
CDR3: CASSSGGREWITDTQYF

size: NA
J: TRBJ2-7
length: 16
V: TRBV5-1
CDR3: CASSRISSGDSYEQYF

size: NA
J: TRBJ1-3
length: 13
V: TRBV5-1
CDR3: CASSPRPGNTIYF

size: NA
J: TRBJ1-1
length: 14
V: TRBV3-1/TRBV3-2
CDR3: CASSQLYQGTEAFF

size: NA
J: TRBJ1-5
length: 16
V: TRBV24-1
CDR3: CATSDPGQGVNQPQHF

size: NA
J: TRBJ2-1
length: 16
V: TRBV9
CDR3: CASSVDVAGGPGEQFF

size: NA
J: TRBJ2-3
length: 15
V: TRBV7-9
CDR3: CASTPAGVSTDTQYF

size: NA
J: TRBJ1-5
length: 15
V: TRBV25-1
CDR3: CASSGQQGINQPQHF

size: NA
J: TRBJ2-2
length: 14
V: TRBV5-1
CDR3: CASRGIGSTGELFF

size: once
J: TRBJ2-3
length: 14
V: TRBV29-1
CDR3: CSVPAGGSTDTQYF

size: NA
J: TRBJ2-4
length: 18
V: TRBV5-1
CDR3: CASSPPGQGSVAKNIQYF

size: NA
J: TRBJ2-3
length: 15
V: TRBV5-6
CDR3: CASSSERLRTDTQYF

size: NA
J: TRBJ2-1
length: 16
V: TRBV6-2/TRBV6-3
CDR3: CASSYFRGSAYNEQFF

size: NA
J: TRBJ2-1
length: 14
V: TRBV30
CDR3: CAWSGGRGGDEQFF

size: once
J: TRBJ1-5
length: 15
V: TRBV19
CDR3: CASSISRGLGQPQHF

size: NA
J: TRBJ2-1
length: 15
V: TRBV27
CDR3: CASSFGGSSYNEQFF

size: NA
J: TRBJ1-2
length: 13
V: TRBV7-2
CDR3: CASSQDRNYGYTF

size: NA
J: TRBJ1-1
length: 13
V: TRBV5-6
CDR3: CASTQGGNTEAFF

size: NA
J: TRBJ2-5
length: 15
V: TRBV27
CDR3: CASSFSGRAGETQYF

size: NA
J: TRBJ2-7
length: 15
V: TRBV5-1
CDR3: CASSLYGTAAYEQYF

size: few
J: TRBJ1-2
length: 14
V: TRBV6-5
CDR3: CASSLGQGPYGYTF

size: NA
J: TRBJ1-5
length: 14
V: TRBV28
CDR3: CASMAGTGSQPQHF

size: NA
J: TRBJ2-2
length: 15
V: TRBV5-4
CDR3: CASSKAGVRTGELFF

size: once
J: TRBJ2-3
length: 16
V: TRBV6-2/TRBV6-3
CDR3: CASSPLSGRGTDTQYF

size: NA
J: TRBJ2-7
length: 14
V: TRBV9
CDR3: CASSAGQVPYEQYF

size: NA
J: TRBJ1-3
length: 15
V: TRBV6-5
CDR3: CASKEDSHSGNTIYF

size: few
J: TRBJ2-7
length: 13
V: TRBV6-1
CDR3: CASSEITGPEQYF

size: NA
J: TRBJ2-2
length: 14
V: TRBV6-5
CDR3: CASRTGAPSGELFF